This is a list of T cell receptor beta chains from one sample in a study of cytomegalovirus exposure and HLA in healthy donors. Data came from immunoSEQ multiplex PCR; TCRdb stores just in-frame clones and leaves some out. The sample records some 200,000 clones, 83% being singletons. Sequenced: PBMCs. The receptors here all came from a girl between 5 and 17 years old in good health and CMV-seronegative. Both conserved end residues are part of each CDR3. Clone size is given for some rows only: seen once, a few or many times, or a class if the clone is expanded.

clone size: once; V gene: TRBV19; CDR3 protein: CASSVPKTGGTEAFF
clone size: once; V gene: TRBV2; CDR3 protein: CAKGSGKYQPQHF
clone size: -; V gene: TRBV27; CDR3 protein: CASSSLTGGAGGYTF
clone size: -; V gene: TRBV18; CDR3 protein: CASSQTGPTNEKLFF
clone size: -; V gene: TRBV6-5; CDR3 protein: CASSLGTNVLTF
clone size: once; V gene: TRBV6-1; CDR3 protein: CASSGGSSAGGPYEQYF
clone size: -; V gene: TRBV10-3; CDR3 protein: CAISESNPGNYGYTF
clone size: -; V gene: TRBV5-1; CDR3 protein: CASSLGASSNQPQHF
clone size: -; V gene: TRBV25-1; CDR3 protein: CASSADSAFYNEQFF
clone size: -; V gene: TRBV6-5; CDR3 protein: CASRGIRNEQFF
clone size: -; V gene: TRBV20-1; CDR3 protein: CSARPTPEAFF
clone size: -; V gene: TRBV28; CDR3 protein: CASTYQGPLTDTQYF
clone size: -; V gene: TRBV4-3; CDR3 protein: CASSQAFRGPSYEQYF
clone size: -; V gene: TRBV7-9; CDR3 protein: CASVPPGLPSTDTQYF
clone size: once; V gene: TRBV6-5; CDR3 protein: CASSRQVPGANVLTF
clone size: -; V gene: TRBV28; CDR3 protein: CASSPPGGSINNSPLHF